The 14 T cell receptor beta chains reported below all come from one sample, sequenced in a study of T cell responses to AZD1222 COVID-19 vaccine. Profiling relied on immunoSEQ multiplex PCR, and the TCRdb table lists in-frame clones only, not all of them. The sample has 150,000 to 200,000 clones, roughly 91% seen once; the top ten hold around 0.96%. The sequencing used peripheral blood, collected 28 days after the second dose of the MenACWY control vaccine. The receptors were gathered from an adult who received the MenACWY meningococcal vaccine as a control.

The chain carries TRBV4-2 and TRBJ1-5, with 7 bases aligning to TRBD1. The V and J ends lost 3 bases and 1 base, in that order; junction bases with no gene match: 6. The CDR3 has 16 residues. Germline CDR1 LGHNA, CDR2 YNFKEQ. CDR3 residues: CASSHQGGQSNQPQHF. The CDR3 DNA follows: TGTGCCAGCAGCCATCAAGGGGGACAGAGCAATCAGCCCCAGCATTTT.

The rearrangement uses TRBV28 and TRBJ1-4, with D tentatively TRBD1 (6 bases). The V end lost 6 bases, the J end lost 1 base, and 12 bases lay between the germline ends. The CDR3 has 15 amino acids. The germline CDR1 and CDR2 sequences are MDHEN and SYDVKM. The CDR3 bases are TGTGCCAGCAGCTCCGGACAGCTAACTAATGAAAAACTGTTTTTT. It encodes CASSSGQLTNEKLFF.

The chain couples TRBV6-5 to TRBJ1-2, with 7 bases aligning to TRBD1. This CDR3 is 12 amino acids long. V lost 6 bases to trimming and J lost 10 bases; unmatched junction nucleotides: 8. Germline CDR1 MNHEY, CDR2 SVGAGI. In DNA form, the CDR3 reads TGTGCCAGCAGAGCACCGGGACAGTACTACACCTTC. This sequence encodes CASRAPGQYYTF.

Written as DNA, the CDR3 is TGTGCCAGCAGAAGCGGGACTTATCAAGAGACCCAGTACTTC. This sequence encodes CASRSGTYQETQYF. The chain combines TRBV2 with TRBJ2-5, with TRBD2 matching 7 bases. This CDR3 comprises 14 residues. Unmatched junction bases numbered 6, after V lost 6 bases and J lost 2 bases. Germline lookup yields CDR1 SNHLY and CDR2 FYNNEI.

The V and J genes are TRBV6-4 and TRBJ1-1; D is unclear. This CDR3 is built from 16 residues. Germline values: CDR1 MRHNA, CDR2 SNTAGT. Trimming took off 0 bases at V and 1 base at J, with 12 bases between the two ends. The CDR3 DNA is TGTGCCAGCAGTGACTCATACTCAGGAGGGAACACTGAAGCTTTCTTT. Its translation is CASSDSYSGGNTEAFF.

This sequence joins TRBV6-5 and TRBJ1-3; weak D call: TRBD1 (5 bases). Germline V gives CDR1 MNHEY, CDR2 SVGAGI. The ends were cut back, 6 bases at V and 2 bases at J, with 14 bases in the middle. This CDR3 is 15 amino acids long. CDR3 region: CASSPFRGPGNTIYF. DNA of the CDR3: TGTGCCAGCAGCCCCTTCCGGGGCCCTGGAAACACCATATATTTT.

The rearrangement links TRBV3-1 (or the pseudogene TRBV3-2) to TRBJ2-3; tentatively, D is TRBD1 (6 bases). The CDR3 has 14 amino acids. Germline V gene lookup returns CDR1 LGHDT and CDR2 YNNKEL (reference sequence). The ends were cut back, 4 bases at V and 1 base at J, with 9 bases in the middle. The CDR3 is CASSRQVGTDTQYF. CDR3 sequence (DNA): TGTGCCAGCAGCCGACAGGTGGGCACAGATACGCAGTATTTT.

This chain connects TRBV12-1 to TRBJ1-2. TRBV12-1 is designated a pseudogene. The CDR3 runs to 18 residues. The CDR3 spells CASSSLKDQKVLRYGYTF. In DNA, the CDR3 is TGTGCCAGCAGCTCTTTAAAAGACCAGAAAGTGCTGAGATATGGCTACACCTTC.

V is TRBV30 and J is TRBJ2-5, with 9 bases that match TRBD2. The CDR3 runs to 15 residues. The ends lost 2 bases at V and 5 bases at J; junction bases unmatched: 9. In germline, CDR1 is GTSNPN, CDR2 SVGIG (reference sequence). The CDR3 DNA follows: TGTGCCTGGAGTTTTGGCGGGGGGGGTTCGGAGACCCAGTACTTC. As protein: CAWSFGGGGSETQYF. The variable domain in full, completed from reference TRBV30 and TRBJ2-5, reads SQTIHQWPATLVQPVGSPLSLECTVEGTSNPNLYWYRQAAGRGLQLLFYSVGIGQISSEVPQNLSASRPQDRQFILSSKKLLLSDSGFYLCAWSFGGGGSETQYFGPGTRLLVL.

The CDR3 bases are TGTGCCTGGACCCAGAATAATTCACCCCTCCACTTT. This codes for CAWTQNNSPLHF. J is TRBJ1-6 and V is TRBV30, with D uncertain. The CDR3 runs 12 residues. The V and J ends lost 4 bases and 5 bases respectively, with 6 bases between them. Germline CDR1 and CDR2: GTSNPN and SVGIG (reference sequence). The variable domain in full, with the rest retrieved from reference TRBV30 and TRBJ1-6, is SQTIHQWPATLVQPVGSPLSLECTVEGTSNPNLYWYRQAAGRGLQLLFYSVGIGQISSEVPQNLSASRPQDRQFILSSKKLLLSDSGFYLCAWTQNNSPLHFGNGTRLTVT.

This chain uses TRBV4-3 with TRBJ2-5; 11 bases map to TRBD2. With V trimmed by 3 bases and J by 4 bases, 10 bases remained unmatched. The germline CDR1 and CDR2 sequences are LGHNA and YSLEER. The CDR3 length is 17 residues. This chain's CDR3 is CASSQDHIAGGPETQYF. The CDR3 bases are TGCGCCAGCAGCCAGGATCATATAGCGGGGGGGCCAGAGACCCAGTACTTC.

This sequence joins TRBV4-3 and TRBJ1-6; no clear D. The CDR3 extends over 14 amino acids. Germline CDR1 and CDR2: LGHNA and YSLEER. Deletions cut 0 bases from V and 7 bases from J, with 7 bases between. The CDR3 region is CASSQDRPNSPLHF. As DNA, the CDR3 is TGCGCCAGCAGCCAAGATCGGCCGAATTCACCCCTCCACTTT.

This clone was seen just once. The chain links TRBV19 to TRBJ1-3, with D perhaps matching TRBD1 (5 bases). Trimming removed 4 bases at V and 2 bases at J, with 12 bases between. The CDR3 is made up of 15 amino acids. The germline gives CDR1 LNHDA, CDR2 SQIVND (reference sequence). The CDR3 loop is CASSSSTGAGNTIYF. The CDR3 DNA is TGTGCCAGTAGTAGCTCCACAGGAGCTGGAAACACCATATATTTT.

This rearrangement joins TRBV5-5 to TRBJ2-1; the D is unclear. The V end was cut by 4 bases, the J end by 7 bases, with 15 bases between. Germline lookup yields CDR1 SGHKS and CDR2 YYEKEE (reference sequence). This CDR3 has 14 residues. The CDR3 here is CASSALAQVNEQFF. The CDR3 DNA follows: TGTGCCAGCAGCGCCCTGGCCCAAGTTAATGAGCAGTTCTTC.